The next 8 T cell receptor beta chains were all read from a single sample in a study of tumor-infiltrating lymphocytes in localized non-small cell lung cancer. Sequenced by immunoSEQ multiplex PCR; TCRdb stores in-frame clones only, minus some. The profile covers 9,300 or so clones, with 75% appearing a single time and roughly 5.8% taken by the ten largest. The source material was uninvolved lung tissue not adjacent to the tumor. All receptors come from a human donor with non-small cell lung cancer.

The CDR3 nucleotides are TGTGCCTGGGAAAAAAGGGAGACCCAGTACTTC. Its protein is CAWEKRETQYF. The V call is TRBV30, the J call TRBJ2-5; D ambiguous. Germline V gene sequence: CDR1 GTSNPN, CDR2 SVGIG (reference sequence). V lost 5 bases and J lost 5, with 9 bases in between. The CDR3 loop spans 11 amino acids.

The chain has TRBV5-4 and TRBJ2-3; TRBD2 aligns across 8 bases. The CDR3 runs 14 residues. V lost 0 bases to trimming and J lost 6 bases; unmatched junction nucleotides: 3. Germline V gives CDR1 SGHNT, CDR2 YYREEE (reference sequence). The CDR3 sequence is CASSLGTSKDTQYF. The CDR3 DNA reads TGTGCCAGCAGCTTGGGGACTAGCAAGGATACGCAGTATTTT.

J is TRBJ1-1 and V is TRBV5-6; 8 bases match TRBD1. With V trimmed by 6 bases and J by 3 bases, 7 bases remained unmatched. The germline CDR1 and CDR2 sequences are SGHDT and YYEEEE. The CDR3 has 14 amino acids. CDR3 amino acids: CASTKTGDYTEAFF. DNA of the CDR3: TGTGCCAGCACCAAGACAGGGGATTACACTGAAGCTTTCTTT. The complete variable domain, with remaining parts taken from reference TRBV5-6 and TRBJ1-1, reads DAGVTQSPTHLIKTRGQQVTLRCSPKSGHDTVSWYQQALGQGPQFIFQYYEEEERQRGNFPDRFSGHQFPNYSSELNVNALLLGDSALYLCASTKTGDYTEAFFGQGTRLTVV.

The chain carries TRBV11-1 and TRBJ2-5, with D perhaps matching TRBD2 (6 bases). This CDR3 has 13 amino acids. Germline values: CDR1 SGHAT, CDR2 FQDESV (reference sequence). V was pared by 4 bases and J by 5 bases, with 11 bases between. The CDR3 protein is CASSSEGRETQYF. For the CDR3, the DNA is TGTGCCAGCAGCTCGGAGGGCCGGGAGACCCAGTACTTC.

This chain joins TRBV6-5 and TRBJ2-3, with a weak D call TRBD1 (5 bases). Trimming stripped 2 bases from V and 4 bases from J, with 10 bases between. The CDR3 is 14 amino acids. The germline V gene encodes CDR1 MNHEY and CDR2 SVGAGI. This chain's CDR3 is CASSYQGAPDTQYF. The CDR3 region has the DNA TGTGCCAGCAGTTACCAGGGCGCCCCAGATACGCAGTATTTT.

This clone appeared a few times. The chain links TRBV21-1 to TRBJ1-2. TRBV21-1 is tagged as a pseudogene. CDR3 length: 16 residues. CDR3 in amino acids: CASSKVRSPHPYGYTF. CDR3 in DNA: TGTGCCAGCAGCAAAGTGCGGAGCCCGCACCCCTATGGCTACACCTTC.

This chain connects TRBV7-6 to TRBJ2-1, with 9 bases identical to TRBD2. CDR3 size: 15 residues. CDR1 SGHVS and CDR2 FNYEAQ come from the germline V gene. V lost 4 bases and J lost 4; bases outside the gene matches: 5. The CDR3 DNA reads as TGTGCCAGCAGCTATCTAGCGGGGAAATACAATGAGCAGTTCTTC. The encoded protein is CASSYLAGKYNEQFF.

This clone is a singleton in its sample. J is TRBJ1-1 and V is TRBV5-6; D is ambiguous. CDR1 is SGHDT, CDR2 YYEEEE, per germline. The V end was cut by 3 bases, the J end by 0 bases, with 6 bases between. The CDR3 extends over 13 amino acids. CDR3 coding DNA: TGTGCCAGCAGCTCTTGGTTGAACACTGAAGCTTTCTTT. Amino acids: CASSSWLNTEAFF.